The next 20 T cell receptor beta chains were all read from a single sample in a study of T cell repertoires in aging, cancer and after chemotherapy. TCR beta rearrangements were amplified from peripheral blood genomic DNA. Multiplex touch-down PCR with TRB-A/B primers amplified rearranged V-D-J TRB sequences. MiXCR was run by TCRdb on the multiplex PCR reads, yielding one entry per CDR3 protein. The sample lists some 12,000 distinct CDR3 sequences; 20% to 30% were seen once. Sequenced material: blood. The receptors were sampled from a human donor in good health.

This clonotype showed up just a few times. The chain couples TRBV5-6 to TRBJ2-3, with 10 bases aligning to TRBD2. Germline V CDR1 and CDR2: SGHDT, YYEEEE. The CDR3 covers 14 residues. The J segment lost 6 bases and the V segment lost 5 bases, leaving 6 bases of the junction unmatched. The DNA for the CDR3 is TGTGCCAGCAGACAGCGGGGGGGCCCCGATACGCAGTATTTT. Encoded protein: CASRQRGGPDTQYF.

This clonotype is medium-sized (0.01 to 0.1%) in the sample. The chain combines TRBV20-1 with TRBJ2-1; D is ambiguous. Germline-derived CDR1 and CDR2 are DFQATT and SNEGSKA (reference sequence). This CDR3 comprises 11 residues. V was cut by 4 bases and J by 4 bases, with 5 bases left in between. The CDR3: CSAIQYNEQFF. CDR3 coding DNA: TGCAGTGCTATACAGTACAATGAGCAGTTCTTC.

This clonotype is termed medium-sized. The chain carries TRBV6-5 and TRBJ2-1; TRBD1 might be the D (5 bases). This CDR3 spans 16 amino acids. Germline-derived CDR1 and CDR2 are MNHEY and SVGAGI. V lost 6 bases and J 4 bases, leaving 19 bases between the germline ends. CDR3 loop: CASSLVLTDTYNEQFF. DNA of the CDR3: TGTGCCAGCAGCCTCGTGCTGACAGATACGTACAATGAGCAGTTCTTC.

V gene TRBV7-3 combines with J gene TRBJ2-3, with D maybe TRBD2 (7 bases). Trimming pared 1 base from V and 4 bases from J, leaving 18 bases between. The germline CDR1 and CDR2 sequences are SGHTA and FQGTGA. The CDR3 contains 17 residues. DNA of the CDR3: TGTGCCAGCAGCTTAAATCGTTGGGGGGGCAAGTCAGATACGCAGTATTTT. Translating it yields CASSLNRWGGKSDTQYF.

The rearrangement uses TRBV20-1 and TRBJ1-4, with 7 bases aligning to TRBD1. V shed 0 bases, J shed 0 bases, and the junction held 10 bases outside the gene matches. CDR3 length: 18 residues. The germline V gene has CDR1 DFQATT and CDR2 SNEGSKA (reference sequence). CDR3 nucleotide sequence: TGCAGTGCTAGAGATGACAGGGCTCTCTTAACAACTAATGAAAAACTGTTTTTT. Translation gives CSARDDRALLTTNEKLFF.

In this sample, this clonotype is medium-sized. The chain recombines TRBV7-9 with TRBJ2-2, with D possibly being TRBD1 (5 bases). Germline CDR1 and CDR2: SEHNR and FQNEAQ (reference sequence). The length of the CDR3 is 13 residues. V was clipped by 5 bases and J by 4 bases, with 8 bases between them. CDR3 nucleotides: TGTGCCAGCAGCCCTAGGGGCACCGGGGAGCTGTTTTTT. Encoded protein: CASSPRGTGELFF.

About this clonotype itself: Just one base apart from a much larger clone, this may be a read error. The CDR3 carries no conserved terminal phenylalanine or tryptophan, so it likely arises from a read error. This chain links TRBV6-1 with TRBJ2-7; 8 bases fit TRBD1. The CDR3 covers 14 residues. Trimming at V came to 10 bases and at J to 7 bases, leaving 15 bases not matched to a gene. The germline CDR1 and CDR2 sequences are MNHNS and SASEGT. The CDR3 DNA reads as TGTGCCACCCTGGACAGGGACCGGCGATGGGAGCAGTACCTC. Protein product: CATLDRDRRWEQYL.

V is TRBV24-1 and J is TRBJ1-2; 8 bases line up with TRBD1. Per germline, CDR1 KGHDR and CDR2 SFDVKD. The ends lost 9 bases at V and 0 bases at J; junction bases unmatched: 5. This CDR3 spans 14 amino acids. The CDR3 DNA follows: TGTGCCACCTGGGACAGGCGTACTAACTATGGCTACACCTTC. It encodes CATWDRRTNYGYTF.

This clonotype has more than one count but fewer than ten. CDR3 loop: CASSEKNSNQPQHF. CDR3 sequence (DNA): TGTGCCAGCAGTGAAAAAAATAGCAATCAGCCCCAGCATTTT. The chain is built from TRBV25-1 and TRBJ1-5; D is uncertain. V lost 2 bases and J lost 0, with 5 bases in between. The CDR3 extends over 14 amino acids. Germline V gene lookup returns CDR1 MGHDK and CDR2 SYGVNS.

The chain recombines TRBV27 with TRBJ1-6, with 8 positions matching TRBD1. Germline values: CDR1 MNHEY, CDR2 SMNVEV (reference sequence). The trim removed 6 bases at V and 1 base at J, leaving 2 bases unmatched. The CDR3 is 15 residues long. CDR3 loop: CASRDRVSYNSPLHF. The CDR3, as DNA: TGTGCCAGCAGGGACAGGGTGTCCTATAATTCACCCCTCCACTTT.

The chain recombines TRBV11-2 with TRBJ2-7; D could derive from TRBD1 or TRBD2 (5 bases each). The V gene's germline CDR1 is SGHAT and CDR2 FQNNGV. There are 14 residues in the CDR3. Trimming removed 1 base from V and 3 bases from J, with 10 bases in between. This CDR3 reads CASSLAGPYYEQYF. The CDR3 region has the DNA TGTGCCAGCAGCTTAGCGGGGCCTTACTACGAGCAGTACTTC.

By share of the sample, this clonotype is medium-sized. V and J are TRBV19 and TRBJ2-1, with 9 bases aligning to TRBD2. CDR1 is LNHDA, CDR2 SQIVND, per germline (reference sequence). This CDR3 region has 15 residues. With 5 bases clipped from V and 8 bases from J, the junction kept 10 bases outside the gene matches. The DNA of the CDR3 is TGTGCCAGTAGTCCCCAGGCTAGCGGGGTCCATGAGCAGTTCTTC. The encoded protein is CASSPQASGVHEQFF.

The V call is TRBV19, the J call TRBJ1-2; D not certain. With 4 bases removed from V and 1 base from J, the gap between germline ends came to 7 bases. Germline CDR1 LNHDA, CDR2 SQIVND (reference sequence). This CDR3 is 13 amino acids long. Written as DNA, the CDR3 is TGTGCCAGTAGTAGACTTGATAACTATGGCTACACCTTC. Protein sequence: CASSRLDNYGYTF.

CDR3 sequence reads: CASSFEAGGETDTQYF. The CDR3 nucleotides are TGTGCCAGCAGCTTTGAGGCGGGGGGGGAAACAGATACGCAGTATTTT. V gene TRBV7-3 combines with J gene TRBJ2-3; 9 nucleotides line up with TRBD2. This CDR3 is built from 16 residues. The germline V gene encodes CDR1 SGHTA and CDR2 FQGTGA. The V gene end was trimmed by 3 bases and the J gene end by 3 bases; junction bases not matched to a gene: 7.

The genes are TRBV6-4 and TRBJ2-1, with D perhaps TRBD1 (5 bases). In germline, CDR1 is MRHNA, CDR2 SNTAGT. V shed 4 bases and J shed 6 bases, with 10 bases lying between them. This CDR3 is built from 13 residues. The CDR3 reads CASSVQGGNEQFF. In DNA, the CDR3 is TGTGCCAGCAGTGTCCAGGGTGGCAATGAGCAGTTCTTC.

The chain uses TRBV27 and TRBJ1-5; TRBD1 is a possible D gene (5 bases). The V and J ends lost 4 bases and 7 bases respectively, with 17 bases between them. CDR3 size: 15 residues. CDR1 MNHEY and CDR2 SMNVEV come from the germline V gene (reference sequence). The CDR3: CASSSFWGTGQPQHF. DNA of the CDR3: TGTGCCAGCAGTTCATTCTGGGGGACGGGCCAGCCCCAGCATTTT.

Judged by abundance, this clonotype is medium-sized. The chain uses TRBV19 and TRBJ2-7; TRBD1 or TRBD2 may be the D gene (5 bases each). Germline CDR1 reads LNHDA; CDR2 reads SQIVND (reference sequence). V was shortened by 5 bases and J by 0 bases, with 17 bases between the two germline ends. The CDR3 totals 16 residues. CDR3 DNA sequence: TGTGCCAGTAGTGCCCGAGGGGACGTAACCTCCTACGAGCAGTACTTC. Its translation: CASSARGDVTSYEQYF.

The chain couples TRBV5-5 to TRBJ1-1, with 10 bases matching TRBD1. V lost 4 bases, J lost 5 bases, and 5 bases stayed unmatched. Germline V gives CDR1 SGHKS, CDR2 YYEKEE (reference sequence). The CDR3 covers 14 residues. CDR3 in DNA: TGTGCCAGCAGCGTCGACAGGGGGCAAACTGAAGCTTTCTTT. This codes for CASSVDRGQTEAFF.

The chain combines TRBV6-2 or TRBV6-3 with TRBJ1-5; D is unclear. The CDR3 extends over 15 amino acids. Germline V gene sequence: CDR1 MNHEY, CDR2 SVGEGT. The V end was cut by 5 bases, the J end by 3 bases, with 14 bases between. In DNA form, the CDR3 reads TGTGCCAGCAGTCAAAACTGGCAGCTCAATCAGCCCCAGCATTTT. This codes for CASSQNWQLNQPQHF.

This clonotype is labeled as medium-sized. The CDR3 sequence is CASTPWPIGDEQYF. For the CDR3, the DNA is TGTGCCAGCACCCCCTGGCCCATTGGGGACGAGCAGTACTTC. This rearrangement joins TRBV6-5 to TRBJ2-7; the D is unclear. The V and J ends lost 7 bases and 5 bases respectively, with 18 bases between them. This CDR3 has 14 residues. The germline V gene has CDR1 MNHEY and CDR2 SVGAGI.